These 24 T cell receptor beta chains originate from one sample sequenced in a study of shared clonotypes between healthy human individuals. The table came from immunoSEQ multiplex PCR; TCRdb's copy has only in-frame clones and leaves some out. The sample has some 200,000 clones, approximately 65% seen once. Sequenced input: memory CD4+ T cells sorted from blood. Subset noted: CD45RA-negative fraction. The source is a young man in good health.

V and J are TRBV18 and TRBJ1-2; D remains unclear. This CDR3 is built from 13 residues. V lost 1 base and J 5 bases, leaving 8 bases between the germline ends. CDR1 and CDR2 (germline): KGHSH, LQKENI. CDR3 nucleotide sequence: TGTGCCAGCTCACCACTGGAAGAGTATGGCTACACCTTC. Translated: CASSPLEEYGYTF.

The chain couples TRBV19 to TRBJ1-2; 7 nucleotides align to TRBD1. From germline, CDR1 is LNHDA and CDR2 SQIVND (reference sequence). The CDR3 is 15 amino acids. The V segment lost 3 bases and the J segment 5 bases; nucleotides outside the gene matches: 9. CDR3 nucleotide sequence: TGTGCCAGTAGTATCTCGGCAGGGGGAGAGTATGGCTACACCTTC. Protein product: CASSISAGGEYGYTF.

This chain joins TRBV5-1 and TRBJ2-2, with D maybe TRBD2 (6 bases). The CDR3 spans 14 residues. The germline gives CDR1 SGHRS, CDR2 YFSETQ. V dropped 2 bases and J dropped 4 bases, with 9 bases sitting between them. The CDR3 bases are TGCGCCAGCAGCTTAAAGGGAGGCACCGGGGAGCTGTTTTTT. Amino acid sequence: CASSLKGGTGELFF.

J is TRBJ2-7 and V is TRBV18, with D perhaps matching TRBD1 (6 bases). CDR1 and CDR2 from the germline V gene are KGHSH and LQKENI. The CDR3 consists of 14 residues. V was clipped by 5 bases and J by 0 bases, with 11 bases between them. The CDR3: CASSTDSGSYEQYF. DNA of the CDR3: TGTGCCAGCTCAACGGACAGCGGCTCCTACGAGCAGTACTTC.

The CDR3 DNA is TGTGCCAGCACCGACGGGTGGGGCTACACCTTC. This sequence encodes CASTDGWGYTF. The chain recombines TRBV6-5 with TRBJ1-2, with D unresolved. V lost 7 bases, J lost 8 bases, and 11 bases lay in between. The CDR3 is 11 amino acids. From germline, CDR1 is MNHEY and CDR2 SVGAGI.

J is TRBJ1-1 and V is TRBV5-5; D uncertain. The CDR3 covers 13 residues. CDR1 and CDR2 from the germline V gene are SGHKS and YYEKEE (reference sequence). V was pared by 4 bases and J by 0 bases, with 7 bases between. As DNA, the CDR3 is TGTGCCAGCAGCGGGAGGATGAACACTGAAGCTTTCTTT. Protein sequence: CASSGRMNTEAFF.

This rearrangement joins TRBV28 to TRBJ1-1; a weak D match, TRBD1 (5 bases). V dropped 3 bases and J dropped 2 bases, with 19 bases sitting between them. Germline CDR1 reads MDHEN; CDR2 reads SYDVKM. CDR3 size: 17 residues. The CDR3 nucleotides are TGTGCCAGCAGTTTGCCCCGTTGGGGGGACTATAACACTGAAGCTTTCTTT. Protein: CASSLPRWGDYNTEAFF.

The V call is TRBV6-5, the J call TRBJ2-1; perhaps TRBD2 as D (6 bases). From germline, CDR1 is MNHEY and CDR2 SVGAGI. The germline V and J ends were trimmed by 6 bases and 4 bases, with 16 bases remaining between them. The CDR3 length is 15 residues. The CDR3 spells CASRWDFKTYNEQFF. The CDR3 DNA is TGTGCCAGCAGATGGGACTTTAAAACGTACAATGAGCAGTTCTTC.

The rearrangement uses TRBV5-8 and TRBJ1-2; no definite D call. Trimming left V 6 bases short and J 1 base short, with 16 bases between. The CDR3 sequence is 15 residues long. The germline V gene has CDR1 SGHTS and CDR2 YDEGEE. CDR3 DNA sequence: TGTGCCAGCACCCTGTATGGTGCAGATAACTATGGCTACACCTTC. It yields the protein CASTLYGADNYGYTF. Supplemented by reference TRBV5-8 and TRBJ1-2, the full variable domain reads EAGVTQSPTHLIKTRGQQATLRCSPISGHTSVYWYQQALGLGLQFLLWYDEGEERNRGNFPPRFSGRQFPNYSSELNVNALELEDSALYLCASTLYGADNYGYTFGSGTRLTVV.

This clone turned up a few times. This chain uses TRBV18 with TRBJ2-1; D remains unclear. CDR1 is KGHSH, CDR2 LQKENI, per germline. The V end lost 2 bases, the J end lost 6 bases, and 11 bases lay between the germline ends. The CDR3 is 14 amino acids. The CDR3 spells CASSPVKSFNEQFF. The CDR3 DNA sequence: TGTGCCAGCTCACCAGTTAAGAGTTTCAATGAGCAGTTCTTC.

This clone showed up just once. The rearrangement joins TRBV10-1 to TRBJ1-1; TRBD1 agrees at 7 bases. The CDR3 sequence is 15 residues long. Unmatched junction bases numbered 15, after V lost 2 bases and J lost 12 bases. The V gene's germline CDR1 is WNHNN and CDR2 SYGVQD (reference sequence). As DNA, the CDR3 is TGCGCCAGCAGTGAGCCCGGACAGGTGGGTATTGTGTCTTTCTTT. It specifies CASSEPGQVGIVSFF.

The chain combines TRBV2 with TRBJ2-1; 10 bases agree with TRBD1. The CDR3 length is 15 residues. From germline, CDR1 is SNHLY and CDR2 FYNNEI. V shed 6 bases and J 9 bases; nucleotides not matched to a gene: 11. Here the CDR3 reads CASRVGTGALSEQFF. The DNA of the CDR3 is TGTGCCAGCAGGGTAGGGACAGGGGCTTTGAGTGAGCAGTTCTTC.

The chain uses TRBV5-1 and TRBJ2-7, with 7 bases matching TRBD1. CDR1 is SGHRS and CDR2 is YFSETQ in the germline V gene. The junction had 5 bases not matched to a gene; V was cut back by 1 base and J by 7 bases. CDR3 length: 13 residues. The CDR3, as DNA: TGCGCCAGCAGCTTGTGGCAGGGGGAGGAGCAGTACTTC. As protein: CASSLWQGEEQYF.

The J gene is TRBJ2-5, the V gene TRBV29-1; 7 bases are shared with TRBD1. The trim removed 2 bases at V and 2 bases at J, leaving 5 bases unmatched. This CDR3 has 14 residues. Per the germline V gene, CDR1 is SQVTM and CDR2 is ANQGSEA. The CDR3 region is CSVEPRGTQETQYF. The CDR3 DNA follows: TGCAGCGTTGAACCCAGGGGGACGCAAGAGACCCAGTACTTC.

The chain couples TRBV29-1 to TRBJ1-1; unclear D gene. The V gene's germline CDR1 is SQVTM and CDR2 ANQGSEA. V lost 4 bases to trimming and J lost 10 bases, with 16 bases between them. The CDR3 loop spans 12 amino acids. This CDR3 reads CSVVATIGLAFF. The CDR3 nucleotides read TGCAGCGTTGTGGCTACGATTGGACTAGCTTTCTTT.

Concerning this clone itself: This sample includes further DNA sequences coding for the same CDR3. V and J are TRBV10-2 and TRBJ2-5; TRBD2 agrees at 14 bases. J lost 3 bases, V lost 8 bases, and 2 bases had no gene match. The germline V gene encodes CDR1 WSHSY and CDR2 SAAADI. The CDR3 totals 14 residues. CDR3 sequence: CASRGLAGEETQYF. The CDR3 nucleotides are TGCGCCAGCCGGGGACTAGCGGGAGAAGAGACCCAGTACTTC.

This chain connects TRBV18 to TRBJ1-4; tentatively, D is TRBD1 (6 bases). Trimming took off 6 bases at V and 4 bases at J, with 12 bases between the two ends. The CDR3 length is 14 residues. The germline CDR1 and CDR2 sequences are KGHSH and LQKENI. The DNA for the CDR3 is TGTGCCAGCTCCCGGCAGGGGCTTAATGAAAAACTGTTTTTT. Its protein product is CASSRQGLNEKLFF.

The V gene is TRBV9, the J gene TRBJ2-7; D not certain. CDR3 length: 13 amino acids. Between the trimmed V and J ends, which lost 0 bases and 8 bases, there was a span of 12 bases. CDR1 and CDR2 from the germline V gene are SGDLS and YYNGEE. CDR3: CASSVDPGPQQYF. In DNA form, the CDR3 reads TGTGCCAGCAGCGTAGATCCCGGTCCTCAGCAGTACTTC.

The rearrangement links TRBV9 to TRBJ2-1; 7 nucleotides line up with TRBD2. Per the germline V gene, CDR1 is SGDLS and CDR2 is YYNGEE. The CDR3 has 15 residues. With V trimmed by 0 bases and J by 9 bases, 9 bases remained unmatched. As DNA, the CDR3 is TGTGCCAGCAGCGTAGTTGGGGGAGGGTGGACTGAGCAGTTCTTC. Protein sequence: CASSVVGGGWTEQFF.

The chain combines TRBV30 with TRBJ2-7; 7 bases are shared with TRBD1. V gave up 2 bases and J gave up 3 bases; unmatched junction bases: 13. CDR3 length: 16 residues. Germline CDR1 is GTSNPN and CDR2 is SVGIG (reference sequence). The CDR3, as DNA: TGTGCCTGGAGTCCATGGGACAGCAAGATAGGCTACGAGCAGTACTTC. This encodes CAWSPWDSKIGYEQYF.

V gene TRBV29-1 combines with J gene TRBJ1-4, with no clear D. The germline V gene encodes CDR1 SQVTM and CDR2 ANQGSEA. V dropped 4 bases and J dropped 4 bases, with 10 bases sitting between them. This CDR3 is built from 13 residues. The CDR3 region is CSVASRFNEKLFF. The CDR3 DNA sequence: TGCAGCGTTGCCTCCAGGTTTAATGAAAAACTGTTTTTT.

The rearrangement links TRBV5-4 to TRBJ2-6; D gene ambiguous. The CDR3 has 15 residues. Germline V gene data show CDR1 as SGHNT and CDR2 as YYREEE (reference sequence). V shed 0 bases and J shed 0 bases, with 4 bases lying between them. CDR3 protein: CASSLVPSGANVLTF. In DNA form, the CDR3 reads TGTGCCAGCAGCTTGGTCCCCTCTGGGGCCAACGTCCTGACTTTC.

V and J are TRBV5-1 and TRBJ2-5; 13 bases are a match to TRBD2. CDR3 length: 15 amino acids. Germline V gives CDR1 SGHRS, CDR2 YFSETQ. Trimming removed 6 bases from V and 1 base from J; junction bases left unmatched: 3. The CDR3 DNA is TGCGCCAGCACAAGGACTAGCGGGAGCCAAGAGACCCAGTACTTC. As protein: CASTRTSGSQETQYF.

The genes are TRBV7-3 and TRBJ2-3; D unresolved. The CDR3 has 15 amino acids. Trimming removed 5 bases at V and 2 bases at J, with 14 bases between. The germline V gene has CDR1 SGHTA and CDR2 FQGTGA. CDR3 sequence (DNA): TGTGCCAGCAGCCCCACCACCCCGGCCACAGATACGCAGTATTTT. Translated, it gives CASSPTTPATDTQYF.